What follows are 9 T cell receptor beta chains derived from one specimen sequenced in a study of cytomegalovirus exposure and HLA in healthy donors. The primer mix had 60 Vbeta and 13 Jbeta primers. The table came from immunoSEQ multiplex PCR; TCRdb's copy has only in-frame clones and leaves some out. The sample holds over 130,000 clones; 70% to 90% are singletons and the top ten take roughly 0.5%. Sequencing was performed on PBMCs. The receptor source for this set is a middle-aged woman in good health and CMV-seronegative.

The chain is built from TRBV2 and TRBJ2-1, with 12 positions matching TRBD2. The CDR3 runs 15 residues. The V segment lost 9 bases and the J segment 8 bases; nucleotides outside the gene matches: 11. Per germline, CDR1 SNHLY and CDR2 FYNNEI. CDR3 in DNA: TGTGCCAGGACTAGCGGGAGCTCCCCGTCCGATGAGCAGTTCTTC. Protein product: CARTSGSSPSDEQFF. Based on the CDR3 plus reference TRBV2 and TRBJ2-1, the full variable domain is EPEVTQTPSHQVTQMGQEVILRCVPISNHLYFYWYRQILGQKVEFLVSFYNNEISEKSEIFDDQFSVERPDGSNFTLKIRSTKLEDSAMYFCARTSGSSPSDEQFFGPGTRLTVL.

The chain links TRBV6-1 to TRBJ1-1; the D gene is possibly TRBD1 (6 bases). Germline V lookup: CDR1 MNHNS, CDR2 SASEGT. CDR3 size: 14 residues. The V end was cut by 2 bases, the J end by 3 bases, with 10 bases between. CDR3 protein: CASSETGSDTEAFF. CDR3 coding DNA: TGTGCCAGCAGTGAAACAGGGAGCGACACTGAAGCTTTCTTT.

The chain employs TRBV6-1 and TRBJ2-1; D is uncertain. The V gene lost 2 bases and the J gene lost 7 bases, with 6 bases spanning the gap. Germline V gene sequence: CDR1 MNHNS, CDR2 SASEGT. The CDR3 contains 12 residues. The CDR3 spells CASSESVNEQFF. The CDR3 DNA is TGTGCCAGCAGTGAATCGGTGAATGAGCAGTTCTTC.

J is TRBJ1-4 and V is TRBV7-2, with TRBD1 matching over 9 bases. CDR1 is SGHTA and CDR2 is FQGNSA in the germline V gene. V shed 3 bases and J 5 bases; nucleotides not matched to a gene: 1. CDR3 size: 14 residues. The CDR3 nucleotides are TGTGCCAGCAGCTTGGGGACAGGGAATGAAAAACTGTTTTTT. Translating gives CASSLGTGNEKLFF. The full variable domain, rest sourced from reference TRBV7-2 and TRBJ1-4, is GAGVSQSPSNKVTEKGKDVELRCDPISGHTALYWYRQSLGQGLEFLIYFQGNSAPDKSGLPSDRFSAERTGGSVSTLTIQRTQQEDSAVYLCASSLGTGNEKLFFGSGTQLSVL.

The chain is built from TRBV4-3 and TRBJ2-1; 8 nucleotides agree with TRBD2. The junction had 4 bases not matched to a gene; V was cut back by 1 base and J by 8 bases. CDR1 LGHNA and CDR2 YSLEER come from the germline V gene. The CDR3 extends over 14 amino acids. The CDR3 reads CASSQGRGGHEQFF. In nucleotides, the CDR3 is TGCGCCAGCAGCCAAGGTCGGGGGGGCCATGAGCAGTTCTTC.

This clone was recorded only once. The chain recombines TRBV13 with TRBJ1-2; 7 bases fit TRBD1. The J segment lost 2 bases and the V segment lost 8 bases, leaving 2 bases of the junction unmatched. The CDR3 contains 12 residues. Looked up from germline, CDR1 is PRHDT and CDR2 is FYEKMQ (reference sequence). CDR3 sequence (DNA): TGTGCCAGCTCGGGACAGAACTATGGCTACACCTTC. Translating gives CASSGQNYGYTF.

This clone was counted a few times. The V call is TRBV19, the J call TRBJ2-7; TRBD1 matches at 12 bases. J gave up 5 bases and V 7 bases, and 18 bases lay outside the gene matches. This CDR3 is 18 amino acids long. The V gene's germline CDR1 is LNHDA and CDR2 SQIVND (reference sequence). The CDR3 region is CASTPRDRGRMGSDEQYF. In DNA form, the CDR3 reads TGTGCCAGTACCCCCCGGGACAGGGGGCGCATGGGTAGCGACGAGCAGTACTTC.

The chain joins TRBV5-5 to TRBJ2-7; 8 bases map to TRBD2. Germline trimming cut 7 bases from V and 3 bases from J; bases unmatched to any gene: 3. CDR1 is SGHKS, CDR2 YYEKEE, per germline (reference sequence). CDR3 length: 12 amino acids. As DNA, the CDR3 is TGTGCCAGCCGGGGGGGTTTCTACGAGCAGTACTTC. It specifies CASRGGFYEQYF.

The V and J genes are TRBV15 and TRBJ1-1, with a weak D call TRBD1 (6 bases). There are 16 residues in the CDR3. CDR1 is LNHNV and CDR2 is YYDKDF in the germline V gene (reference sequence). V was cut by 1 base and J by 0 bases, with 12 bases left in between. The CDR3 bases are TGTGCCACCAGCAGAGGTAACAGGGCCTTGAACACTGAAGCTTTCTTT. Amino acids: CATSRGNRALNTEAFF.